The rows below give T cell receptor beta chains drawn from one sample of a study of T-cell memory formation after mild COVID-19. TCRdb re-analysed the 5' RACE reads in MiXCR, keeping a single row per CDR3 protein. Of some 150,000 distinct CDR3 sequences in the sample, about 5.5% were seen once. Sequenced sample: PBMCs or a T cell subset sorted from them (not recorded which). These receptors came from an adult woman who had mild COVID-19 (a few samples of this study predate the infection). Cell type and time point are not known. Both conserved end residues are part of each CDR3. Fields, in order: CDR3 protein, CDR3 DNA, clone size, V gene, J gene, D gene. D genes are given only for firm matches. Clone sizes are given selectively: once, few, many, or a class where the clone is expanded.

CDR3 protein: CASRYLAGGTNTGELFF
CDR3 DNA: TGTGCCAGCAGATACCTAGCGGGGGGGACAAACACCGGGGAGCTGTTTTTT
clone size: many
V gene: TRBV7-9
J gene: TRBJ2-2
D gene: TRBD2

CDR3 protein: CASSASTYSGGRQFF
CDR3 DNA: TGTGCCAGCAGCGCGTCCACATATTCGGGGGGGCGGCAGTTCTTC
clone size: -
V gene: TRBV2
J gene: TRBJ2-1
D gene: TRBD2

CDR3 protein: CSARDGTSGADTQYF
CDR3 DNA: TGCAGTGCTAGAGACGGGACTAGCGGGGCAGATACGCAGTATTTT
clone size: few
V gene: TRBV20-1
J gene: TRBJ2-3
D gene: TRBD2

CDR3 protein: CASSLETAAYNEQFF
CDR3 DNA: TGTGCCAGCAGCTTAGAGACAGCGGCATACAATGAGCAGTTCTTC
clone size: -
V gene: TRBV7-3
J gene: TRBJ2-1
D gene: -

CDR3 protein: CASSQAGTGSEQYF
CDR3 DNA: TGTGCCAGCAGCCAAGCCGGGACAGGGAGCGAGCAGTACTTC
clone size: many
V gene: TRBV3-1
J gene: TRBJ2-7
D gene: TRBD1

CDR3 protein: CASSLYGTNEKLFF
CDR3 DNA: TGTGCCAGCAGCTTATACGGGACTAATGAAAAACTGTTTTTT
clone size: many
V gene: TRBV7-2
J gene: TRBJ1-4
D gene: -

CDR3 protein: CASSFGLGPYYGYTF
CDR3 DNA: TGTGCCAGCAGTTTCGGATTAGGGCCTTACTATGGCTACACCTTC
clone size: few
V gene: TRBV12-3/TRBV12-4
J gene: TRBJ1-2
D gene: -

CDR3 protein: CASSLTEAAITLEQYF
CDR3 DNA: TGCGCCAGCAGCTTGACGGAAGCGGCCATTACTCTCGAGCAGTACTTC
clone size: -
V gene: TRBV5-1
J gene: TRBJ2-7
D gene: -

CDR3 protein: CASIQWTGDVYNEQFF
CDR3 DNA: TGTGCCAGCATTCAGTGGACAGGGGACGTCTACAATGAGCAGTTCTTC
clone size: few
V gene: TRBV7-9
J gene: TRBJ2-1
D gene: TRBD1

CDR3 protein: CSATAGTGYRSNEKLFF
CDR3 DNA: TGCAGTGCTACGGCCGGGACAGGGTATCGGAGTAATGAAAAACTGTTTTTT
clone size: -
V gene: TRBV20-1
J gene: TRBJ1-4
D gene: TRBD1

CDR3 protein: CASSSDGHRRYEQYF
CDR3 DNA: TGTGCCAGCAGTTCCGATGGCCACCGTAGGTACGAGCAGTACTTC
clone size: few
V gene: TRBV2
J gene: TRBJ2-7
D gene: -

CDR3 protein: CASSFGSGPETQYF
CDR3 DNA: TGTGCCAGCAGCTTTGGTAGCGGGCCAGAGACCCAGTACTTC
clone size: few
V gene: TRBV5-4
J gene: TRBJ2-5
D gene: TRBD2

CDR3 protein: CASSYIAGSSSYNSPLHF
CDR3 DNA: TGTGCCAGCAGTTACATTGCCGGCTCCAGCTCCTATAATTCACCCCTCCACTTT
clone size: -
V gene: TRBV6-5
J gene: TRBJ1-6
D gene: -

CDR3 protein: CASSGASGTGELFF
CDR3 DNA: TGCGCCAGCAGCGGAGCTAGCGGTACCGGGGAGCTGTTTTTT
clone size: -
V gene: TRBV5-1
J gene: TRBJ2-2
D gene: TRBD2

CDR3 protein: CASSVVGLITDTQYF
CDR3 DNA: TGTGCCAGCAGCGTAGTAGGACTTATCACAGATACGCAGTATTTT
clone size: -
V gene: TRBV9
J gene: TRBJ2-3
D gene: -

CDR3 protein: CASSFPTAPSTIYF
CDR3 DNA: TGTGCCAGCAGCTTCCCGACAGCTCCGAGCACCATATATTTT
clone size: many
V gene: TRBV12-3/TRBV12-4
J gene: TRBJ1-3
D gene: -

CDR3 protein: CASSQEGVRLTTNEKLFF
CDR3 DNA: TGTGCCAGCAGCCAAGAGGGAGTACGGCTAACAACTAATGAAAAACTGTTTTTT
clone size: -
V gene: TRBV3-1
J gene: TRBJ1-4
D gene: -

CDR3 protein: CASSLRIPQETQYF
CDR3 DNA: TGTGCCAGCAGCTTAAGGATACCACAAGAGACCCAGTACTTC
clone size: many
V gene: TRBV7-2
J gene: TRBJ2-5
D gene: -

CDR3 protein: CASSLYWDRNPETQYF
CDR3 DNA: TGTGCCAGCAGCTTATACTGGGACAGAAACCCGGAGACCCAGTACTTC
clone size: -
V gene: TRBV11-3
J gene: TRBJ2-5
D gene: TRBD1

CDR3 protein: CASSPYDITEAFF
CDR3 DNA: TGTGCCAGCAGCCCCTATGATATAACTGAAGCTTTCTTT
clone size: few
V gene: TRBV2
J gene: TRBJ1-1
D gene: -

CDR3 protein: CASSLRFGPHTNEQFF
CDR3 DNA: TGTGCCAGCAGCTTAAGATTTGGACCACATACTAATGAGCAGTTCTTC
clone size: many
V gene: TRBV7-2
J gene: TRBJ2-1
D gene: -

CDR3 protein: CASGQENQPQHF
CDR3 DNA: TGTGCCTCCGGACAGGAGAATCAGCCCCAGCATTTT
clone size: -
V gene: TRBV7-2
J gene: TRBJ1-5
D gene: TRBD1

CDR3 protein: CASSRRDGIQPQHF
CDR3 DNA: TGTGCCAGCAGCCGCAGGGATGGAATTCAGCCCCAGCATTTT
clone size: -
V gene: TRBV12-3/TRBV12-4
J gene: TRBJ1-5
D gene: -

CDR3 protein: CASSPDSDPWAFF
CDR3 DNA: TGTGCCAGCAGCCCTGACAGTGACCCGTGGGCTTTCTTT
clone size: many
V gene: TRBV5-5
J gene: TRBJ1-1
D gene: -

CDR3 protein: CASNSGGTAYEQYF
CDR3 DNA: TGTGCCAGCAACTCTGGGGGGACTGCCTACGAGCAGTACTTC
clone size: -
V gene: TRBV5-4
J gene: TRBJ2-7
D gene: -

CDR3 protein: CASSFSGTSTGELFF
CDR3 DNA: TGTGCCAGCAGTTTTAGCGGGACTTCAACCGGGGAGCTGTTTTTT
clone size: many
V gene: TRBV12-3/TRBV12-4
J gene: TRBJ2-2
D gene: TRBD2

CDR3 protein: CASSLIAGAYNEQFF
CDR3 DNA: TGCGCCAGCAGCCTGATAGCGGGGGCCTACAATGAGCAGTTCTTC
clone size: -
V gene: TRBV5-1
J gene: TRBJ2-1
D gene: TRBD2

CDR3 protein: CASSHTDRVLFHTEAFF
CDR3 DNA: TGTGCCAGCAGTCACACGGACAGGGTCCTCTTCCACACTGAAGCTTTCTTT
clone size: -
V gene: TRBV11-2
J gene: TRBJ1-1
D gene: TRBD1

CDR3 protein: CASSLTGSQETQYF
CDR3 DNA: TGTGCCAGCAGTCTCACAGGGTCCCAAGAGACCCAGTACTTC
clone size: many
V gene: TRBV5-6
J gene: TRBJ2-5
D gene: -

CDR3 protein: CSVTPPGAKNIQYF
CDR3 DNA: TGCAGCGTGACCCCACCGGGGGCCAAAAACATTCAGTACTTC
clone size: -
V gene: TRBV29-1
J gene: TRBJ2-4
D gene: -

CDR3 protein: CASWNRVEYF
CDR3 DNA: TGTGCCAGCTGGAACAGGGTGGAGTACTTC
clone size: many
V gene: TRBV6-5
J gene: TRBJ2-7
D gene: -

CDR3 protein: CASSHGAEAFF
CDR3 DNA: TGTGCCAGCAGCCACGGAGCTGAAGCTTTCTTT
clone size: few
V gene: TRBV11-2
J gene: TRBJ1-1
D gene: -

CDR3 protein: CASRGSNTGELFF
CDR3 DNA: TGTGCCAGCAGGGGCTCGAACACCGGGGAGCTGTTTTTT
clone size: -
V gene: TRBV2
J gene: TRBJ2-2
D gene: -

CDR3 protein: CASSQYTDTQYF
CDR3 DNA: TGTGCCAGCAGCCAATATACAGATACGCAGTATTTT
clone size: many
V gene: TRBV7-2
J gene: TRBJ2-3
D gene: -

CDR3 protein: CASSEHQGITEAFF
CDR3 DNA: TGCGCCAGCAGCGAACATCAGGGAATCACTGAAGCTTTCTTT
clone size: -
V gene: TRBV5-1
J gene: TRBJ1-1
D gene: -

CDR3 protein: CASSRGLAGAYNEQFF
CDR3 DNA: TGCGCCAGCAGCAGAGGGCTAGCGGGGGCATACAATGAGCAGTTCTTC
clone size: -
V gene: TRBV4-1
J gene: TRBJ2-1
D gene: TRBD2

CDR3 protein: CASRFRDRGFEAFF
CDR3 DNA: TGTGCCAGCAGGTTTCGGGACAGGGGTTTTGAAGCTTTCTTT
clone size: -
V gene: TRBV6-5
J gene: TRBJ1-1
D gene: TRBD1

CDR3 protein: CASRMGHSTDTQYF
CDR3 DNA: TGTGCCAGCAGAATGGGACACAGCACAGATACGCAGTATTTT
clone size: many
V gene: TRBV12-3/TRBV12-4
J gene: TRBJ2-3
D gene: -

CDR3 protein: CASSLGKSSGANVLTF
CDR3 DNA: TGCGCCAGCAGCTTGGGCAAAAGCTCTGGGGCCAACGTCCTGACTTTC
clone size: many
V gene: TRBV5-1
J gene: TRBJ2-6
D gene: -

CDR3 protein: CASTSVQDYNYGYTF
CDR3 DNA: TGTGCCAGCACCTCTGTACAGGATTATAACTATGGCTACACCTTC
clone size: few
V gene: TRBV28
J gene: TRBJ1-2
D gene: -

CDR3 protein: CASSVLPDPKNIQYF
CDR3 DNA: TGTGCCAGCAGCGTTTTGCCGGACCCCAAAAACATTCAGTACTTC
clone size: few
V gene: TRBV9
J gene: TRBJ2-4
D gene: -